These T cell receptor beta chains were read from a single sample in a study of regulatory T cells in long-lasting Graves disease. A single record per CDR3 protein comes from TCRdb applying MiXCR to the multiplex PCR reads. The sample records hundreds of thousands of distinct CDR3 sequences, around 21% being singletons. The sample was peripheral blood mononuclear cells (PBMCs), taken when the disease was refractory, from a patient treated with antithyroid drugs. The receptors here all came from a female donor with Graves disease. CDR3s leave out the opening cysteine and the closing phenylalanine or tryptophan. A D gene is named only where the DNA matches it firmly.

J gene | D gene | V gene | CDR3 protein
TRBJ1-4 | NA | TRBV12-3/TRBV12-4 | ASSYGSGGEKLF
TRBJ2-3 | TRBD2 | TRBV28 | ASRRLAGGNTDTQY
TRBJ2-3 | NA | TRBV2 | ASNLRGIWTDTQY
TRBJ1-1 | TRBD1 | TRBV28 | ASSITGTGNTEAF
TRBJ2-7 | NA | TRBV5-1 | ASSLVPPPALDREQY
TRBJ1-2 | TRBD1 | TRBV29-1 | SVAGDSSSFNYGYT
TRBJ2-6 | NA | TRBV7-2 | ASSSDTSSGANVLT
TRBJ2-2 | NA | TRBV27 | ATKYQGRTGELF
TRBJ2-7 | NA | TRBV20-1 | SASGSLHEQY
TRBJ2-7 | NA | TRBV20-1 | SATRTARGGEQY
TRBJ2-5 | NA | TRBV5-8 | ASRPRGQETQY
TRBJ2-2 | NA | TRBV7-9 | ASSPDRGASTGELF
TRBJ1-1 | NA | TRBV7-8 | ASSVTPIKNTGAF
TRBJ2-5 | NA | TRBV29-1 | SVNDGEETQY
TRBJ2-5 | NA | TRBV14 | ASSQERLYSQETQY